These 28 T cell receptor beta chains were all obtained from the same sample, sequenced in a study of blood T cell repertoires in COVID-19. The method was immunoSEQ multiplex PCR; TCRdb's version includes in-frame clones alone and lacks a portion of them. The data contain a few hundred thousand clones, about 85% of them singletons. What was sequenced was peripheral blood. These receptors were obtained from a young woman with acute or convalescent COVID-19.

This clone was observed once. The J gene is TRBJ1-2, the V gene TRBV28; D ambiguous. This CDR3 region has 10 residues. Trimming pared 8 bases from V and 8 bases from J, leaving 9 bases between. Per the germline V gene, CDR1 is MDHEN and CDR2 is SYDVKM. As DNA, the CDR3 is TGTGCCAGCGCAGGTCAAGGCTACACCTTC. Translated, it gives CASAGQGYTF.

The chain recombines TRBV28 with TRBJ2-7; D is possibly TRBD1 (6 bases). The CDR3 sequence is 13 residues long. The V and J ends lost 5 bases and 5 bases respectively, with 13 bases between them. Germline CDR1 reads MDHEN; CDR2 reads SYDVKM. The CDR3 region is CASSPPWGHEQYF. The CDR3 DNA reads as TGTGCCAGCAGTCCCCCATGGGGGCACGAGCAGTACTTC.

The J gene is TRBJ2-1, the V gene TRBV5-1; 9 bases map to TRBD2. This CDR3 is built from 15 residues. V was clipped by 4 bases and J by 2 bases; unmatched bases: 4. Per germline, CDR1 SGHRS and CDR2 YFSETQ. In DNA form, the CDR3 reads TGCGCCAGCAGCCAGACTAGCGGAACCTACAATGAGCAGTTCTTC. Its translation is CASSQTSGTYNEQFF.

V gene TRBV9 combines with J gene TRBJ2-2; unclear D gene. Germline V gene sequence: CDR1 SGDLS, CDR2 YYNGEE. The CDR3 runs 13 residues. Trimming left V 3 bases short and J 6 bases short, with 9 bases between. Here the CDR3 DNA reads TGTGCCAGCAGCGCCCTAACTTCCGGGGAGCTGTTTTTT. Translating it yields CASSALTSGELFF. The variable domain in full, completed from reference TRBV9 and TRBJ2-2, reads DSGVTQTPKHLITATGQRVTLRCSPRSGDLSVYWYQQSLDQGLQFLIQYYNGEERAKGNILERFSAQQFPDLHSELNLSSLELGDSALYFCASSALTSGELFFGEGSRLTVL.

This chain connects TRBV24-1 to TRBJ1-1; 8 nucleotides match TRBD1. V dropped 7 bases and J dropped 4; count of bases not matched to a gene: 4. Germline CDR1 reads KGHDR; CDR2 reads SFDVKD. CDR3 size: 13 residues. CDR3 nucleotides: TGTGCCACCAGCGCAACAGGGGGCACTGAAGCTTTCTTT. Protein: CATSATGGTEAFF.

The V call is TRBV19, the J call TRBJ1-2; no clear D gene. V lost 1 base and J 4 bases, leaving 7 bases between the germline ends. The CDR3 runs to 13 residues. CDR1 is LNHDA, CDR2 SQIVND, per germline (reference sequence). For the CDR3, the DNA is TGTGCCAGTAGTATAGCGGCGGGCTATGGCTACACCTTC. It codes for CASSIAAGYGYTF.

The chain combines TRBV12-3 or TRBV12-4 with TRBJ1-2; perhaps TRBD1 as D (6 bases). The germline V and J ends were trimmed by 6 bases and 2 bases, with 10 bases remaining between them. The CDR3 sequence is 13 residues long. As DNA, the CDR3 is TGTGCCAGCAGCCGACAGGCGAACTATGGCTACACCTTC. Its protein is CASSRQANYGYTF.

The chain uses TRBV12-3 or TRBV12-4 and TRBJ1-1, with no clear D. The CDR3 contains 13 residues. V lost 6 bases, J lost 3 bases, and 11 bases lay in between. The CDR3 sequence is CASSVSKYTEAFF. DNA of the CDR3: TGTGCCAGCAGCGTCTCTAAGTACACTGAAGCTTTCTTT.

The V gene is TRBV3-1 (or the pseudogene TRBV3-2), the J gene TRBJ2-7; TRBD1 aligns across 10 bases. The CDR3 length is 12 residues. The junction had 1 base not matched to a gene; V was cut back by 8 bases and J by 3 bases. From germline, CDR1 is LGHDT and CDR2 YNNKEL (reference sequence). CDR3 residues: CASGDRGYEQYF. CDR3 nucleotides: TGTGCCAGCGGGGACAGGGGCTACGAGCAGTACTTC.

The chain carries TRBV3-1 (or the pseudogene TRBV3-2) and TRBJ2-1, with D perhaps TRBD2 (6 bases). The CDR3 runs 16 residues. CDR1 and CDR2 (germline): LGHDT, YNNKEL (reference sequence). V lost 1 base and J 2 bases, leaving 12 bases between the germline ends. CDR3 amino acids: CASSQGRRGPYNEQFF. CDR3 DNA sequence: TGTGCCAGCAGCCAAGGGAGGCGGGGCCCCTACAATGAGCAGTTCTTC.

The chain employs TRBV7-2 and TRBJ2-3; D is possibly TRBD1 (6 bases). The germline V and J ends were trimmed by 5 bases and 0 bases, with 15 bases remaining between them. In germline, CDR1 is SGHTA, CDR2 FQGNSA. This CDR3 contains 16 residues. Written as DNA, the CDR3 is TGTGCCAGCAGCAGACGGGACACGGCTAGCACAGATACGCAGTATTTT. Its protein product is CASSRRDTASTDTQYF.

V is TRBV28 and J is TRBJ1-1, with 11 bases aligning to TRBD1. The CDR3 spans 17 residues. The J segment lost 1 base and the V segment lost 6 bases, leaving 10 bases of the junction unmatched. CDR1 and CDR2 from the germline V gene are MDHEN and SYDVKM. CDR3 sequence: CASRYTGTGGPNTEAFF. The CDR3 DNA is TGTGCCAGCAGGTATACCGGGACAGGGGGACCGAACACTGAAGCTTTCTTT.

Here the CDR3 reads CASSPGHNSYEQYF. For the CDR3, the DNA is TGTGCCAGCAGTCCGGGACACAACTCCTACGAGCAGTACTTC. V usage is TRBV7-3 and J usage is TRBJ2-7, with D maybe TRBD1 (6 bases). Germline CDR1 reads SGHTA; CDR2 reads FQGTGA. V shed 6 bases and J shed 0 bases, with 12 bases lying between them. The CDR3 spans 14 residues. Together with reference TRBV7-3 and TRBJ2-7, the CDR3 gives the full variable domain: GAGVSQTPSNKVTEKGKYVELRCDPISGHTALYWYRQSLGQGPEFLIYFQGTGAADDSGLPNDRFFAVRPEGSVSTLKIQRTERGDSAVYLCASSPGHNSYEQYFGPGTRLTVT.

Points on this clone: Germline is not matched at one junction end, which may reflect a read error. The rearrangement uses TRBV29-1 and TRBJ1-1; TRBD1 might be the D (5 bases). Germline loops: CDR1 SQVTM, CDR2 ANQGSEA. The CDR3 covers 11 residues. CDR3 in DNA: TGCAGCGTGGAAGATGGACAAAAAGCTTTCTTT. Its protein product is CSVEDGQKAFF.

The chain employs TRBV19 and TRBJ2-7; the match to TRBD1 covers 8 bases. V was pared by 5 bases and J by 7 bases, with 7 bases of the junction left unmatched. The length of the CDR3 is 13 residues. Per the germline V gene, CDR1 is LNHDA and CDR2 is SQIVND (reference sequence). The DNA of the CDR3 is TGTGCCAGTAGTGTCGACCGGACAGGGGAGCAGTACTTC. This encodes CASSVDRTGEQYF.

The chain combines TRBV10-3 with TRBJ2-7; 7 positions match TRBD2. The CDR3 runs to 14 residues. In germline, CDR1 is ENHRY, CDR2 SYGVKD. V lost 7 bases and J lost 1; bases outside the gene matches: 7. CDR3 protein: CAITPSGTSYEQYF. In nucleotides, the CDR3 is TGTGCCATCACACCGAGCGGGACTTCCTACGAGCAGTACTTC.

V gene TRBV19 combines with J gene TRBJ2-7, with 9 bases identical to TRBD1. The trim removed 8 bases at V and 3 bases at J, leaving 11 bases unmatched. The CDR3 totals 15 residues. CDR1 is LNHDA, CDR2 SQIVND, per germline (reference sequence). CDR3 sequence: CASEPGQGMGYEQYF. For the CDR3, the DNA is TGTGCCAGTGAGCCGGGACAGGGAATGGGCTACGAGCAGTACTTC.

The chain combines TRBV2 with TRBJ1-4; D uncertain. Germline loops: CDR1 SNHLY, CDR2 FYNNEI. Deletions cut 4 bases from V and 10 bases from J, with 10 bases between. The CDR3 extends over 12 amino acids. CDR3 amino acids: CASSGDGGKLFF. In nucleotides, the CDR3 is TGTGCCAGCAGTGGAGACGGAGGAAAACTGTTTTTT. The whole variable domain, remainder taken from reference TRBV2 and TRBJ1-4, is EPEVTQTPSHQVTQMGQEVILRCVPISNHLYFYWYRQILGQKVEFLVSFYNNEISEKSEIFDDQFSVERPDGSNFTLKIRSTKLEDSAMYFCASSGDGGKLFFGSGTQLSVL.

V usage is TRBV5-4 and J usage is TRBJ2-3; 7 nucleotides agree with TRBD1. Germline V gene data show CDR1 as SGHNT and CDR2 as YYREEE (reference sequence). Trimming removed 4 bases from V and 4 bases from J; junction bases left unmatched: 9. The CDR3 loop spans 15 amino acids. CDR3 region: CASSGDREGPDTQYF. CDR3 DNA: TGTGCCAGCAGCGGTGACAGGGAAGGGCCAGATACGCAGTATTTT.

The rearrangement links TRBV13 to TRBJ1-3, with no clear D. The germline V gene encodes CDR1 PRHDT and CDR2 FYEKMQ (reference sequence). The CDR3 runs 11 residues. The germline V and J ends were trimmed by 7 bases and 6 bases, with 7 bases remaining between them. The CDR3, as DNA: TGTGCCAGCACCGGACTAAACACCATATATTTT. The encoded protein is CASTGLNTIYF.

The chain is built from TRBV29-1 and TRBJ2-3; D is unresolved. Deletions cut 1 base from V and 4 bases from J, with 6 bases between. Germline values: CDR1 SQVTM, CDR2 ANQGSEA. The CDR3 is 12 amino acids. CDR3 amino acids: CSVEGPSDTQYF. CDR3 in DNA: TGCAGCGTTGAAGGTCCATCAGATACGCAGTATTTT.

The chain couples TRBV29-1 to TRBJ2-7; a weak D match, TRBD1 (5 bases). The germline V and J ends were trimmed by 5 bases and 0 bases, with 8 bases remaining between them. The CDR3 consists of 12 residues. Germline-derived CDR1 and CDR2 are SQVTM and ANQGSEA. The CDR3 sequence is CSVTDISYEQYF. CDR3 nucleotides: TGCAGCGTTACGGACATCTCCTACGAGCAGTACTTC.

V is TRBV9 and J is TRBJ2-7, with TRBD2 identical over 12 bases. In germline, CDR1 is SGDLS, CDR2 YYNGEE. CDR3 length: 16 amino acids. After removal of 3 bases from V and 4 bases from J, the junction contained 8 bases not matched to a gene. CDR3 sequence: CASSGSTSGRFYEQYF. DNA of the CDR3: TGTGCCAGCAGCGGGAGCACTAGCGGGAGGTTTTACGAGCAGTACTTC.

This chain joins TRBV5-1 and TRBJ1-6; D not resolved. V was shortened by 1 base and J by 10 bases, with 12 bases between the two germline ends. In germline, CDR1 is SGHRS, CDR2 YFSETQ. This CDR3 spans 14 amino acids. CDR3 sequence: CASSLNDRESPLHF. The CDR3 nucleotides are TGCGCCAGCAGCTTGAATGATAGGGAGTCACCCCTCCACTTT.

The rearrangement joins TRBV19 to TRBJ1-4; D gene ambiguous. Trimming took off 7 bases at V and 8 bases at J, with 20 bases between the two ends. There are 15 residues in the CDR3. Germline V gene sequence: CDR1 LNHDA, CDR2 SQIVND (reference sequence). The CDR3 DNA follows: TGTGCCAGTACCACTAATGTGGGAGGGAGGGAAAAACTGTTTTTT. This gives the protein CASTTNVGGREKLFF.

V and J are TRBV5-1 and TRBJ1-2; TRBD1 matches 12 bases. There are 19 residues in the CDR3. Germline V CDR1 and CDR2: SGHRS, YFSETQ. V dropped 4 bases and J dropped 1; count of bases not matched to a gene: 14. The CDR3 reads CASSLPSGDRGLNNYGYTF. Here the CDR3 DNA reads TGCGCCAGCAGCCTACCCTCCGGGGACAGGGGGCTTAATAACTATGGCTACACCTTC.

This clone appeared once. For the CDR3, the DNA is TGCAGCGTTGAGTGGCAGAACACTGAAGCTTTCTTT. It specifies CSVEWQNTEAFF. This chain uses TRBV29-1 with TRBJ1-1; D unresolved. The germline CDR1 and CDR2 sequences are SQVTM and ANQGSEA. V lost 3 bases to trimming and J lost 1 base, with 6 bases between them. The CDR3 runs to 12 residues.

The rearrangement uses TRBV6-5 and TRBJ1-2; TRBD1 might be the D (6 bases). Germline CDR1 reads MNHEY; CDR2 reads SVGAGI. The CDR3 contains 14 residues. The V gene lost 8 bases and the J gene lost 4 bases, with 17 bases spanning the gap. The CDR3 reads CASGGRTEGYGYTF. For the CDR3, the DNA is TGTGCCAGCGGGGGTCGGACAGAGGGCTATGGCTACACCTTC.